This T cell receptor (beta chain) was identified in a study of beta chain features in type 1 diabetes. Study-level findings and limits: Lower insertion and higher deletion counts appeared at VDJ junctions in type 1 diabetes patients.

Germline V gene lookup returns CDR1 SEHNR and CDR2 FQNEAQ (reference sequence). This CDR3 is 14 amino acids long. Trimming took off 6 bases at V and 6 bases at J, with 14 bases between the two ends. Reverse transcription of all isolated RNA meant that expressed TCRB transcripts were sequenced. Profiling relied on immunoSEQ multiplex PCR, and the TCRdb table lists in-frame clones only, not all of them. This table has around 450,000 clones, about 10% appearing once. The sample holds a few counts of this clone. Its antigen is unknown. Sorting based on CD45RO/CCR7/CD25/CD127/CD95/CD27 separated CD4+ naive, central memory, regulatory and stem cell-like memory cells.

This chain uses TRBV7-9 with TRBJ2-2; D is possibly TRBD1 or TRBD2 (5 bases each). The source is a woman younger than 35 in good health. Source material: naive CD4+ T cells from blood. In DNA form, the CDR3 reads TGTGCCAGCAGTTCGGACAAGGAGGCCGGGGAGCTGTTTTTT. It encodes CASSSDKEAGELFF.